A selection of T cell receptor beta chains follows, all from one sample in a study of persistence of HIV-infected CD4 T cells. Measured with immunoSEQ multiplex PCR; TCRdb has only the in-frame clones, and not every one. The sample holds 50,000 or so clones, around 75% seen once. No antigen has been assigned to these receptors. The specimen comprised CD4+ T cells sorted from PBMCs after approximately 19-hour stimulation, sampled from a patient who received antiretroviral therapy. The receptor set was obtained from an adult man with HIV who was CMV-seropositive. Each CDR3 is given with its conserved first and last residue. A D gene is named only where the DNA matches it firmly. The size entry is marked missing in some rows and otherwise reads once, few, many or a size class.

clone size: -; V gene: TRBV6-5; D gene: -; J gene: TRBJ1-5; CDR3 protein: CASRRGVNPNQPQHF; CDR3 DNA: TGTGCCAGCAGGCGGGGGGTGAATCCCAATCAGCCCCAGCATTTT
clone size: -; V gene: TRBV7-8; D gene: -; J gene: TRBJ1-2; CDR3 protein: CASSLARLTPEDGYTF; CDR3 DNA: TGTGCCAGCAGCTTAGCACGGTTAACTCCTGAGGATGGCTACACCTTC
clone size: -; V gene: TRBV19; D gene: -; J gene: TRBJ2-5; CDR3 protein: CASSISGWETQYF; CDR3 DNA: TGTGCCAGTAGTATTTCCGGGTGGGAGACCCAGTACTTC
clone size: -; V gene: TRBV7-2; D gene: TRBD2; J gene: TRBJ2-7; CDR3 protein: CASSSTTLAGSLGQYF; CDR3 DNA: TGTGCCAGCAGCTCAACCACTCTAGCGGGGTCCCTGGGGCAGTACTTC
clone size: -; V gene: TRBV24-1; D gene: -; J gene: TRBJ2-3; CDR3 protein: CATSDPVDTQYF; CDR3 DNA: TGTGCCACCAGTGACCCAGTAGATACGCAGTATTTT
clone size: -; V gene: TRBV24-1; D gene: -; J gene: TRBJ2-5; CDR3 protein: CATSSGAVQETQYF; CDR3 DNA: TGTGCCACCTCCTCAGGGGCGGTCCAAGAGACCCAGTACTTC
clone size: once; V gene: TRBV12-3/TRBV12-4; D gene: -; J gene: TRBJ2-7; CDR3 protein: CASSSQLEQYF; CDR3 DNA: TGTGCCAGCAGTTCCCAGCTCGAGCAGTACTTC
clone size: -; V gene: TRBV6-5; D gene: -; J gene: TRBJ2-2; CDR3 protein: CASSFTRVTGELFF; CDR3 DNA: TGTGCCAGCAGTTTCACCAGGGTGACCGGGGAGCTGTTTTTT
clone size: -; V gene: TRBV3-1/TRBV3-2; D gene: -; J gene: TRBJ1-5; CDR3 protein: CASSPGGQGQPQHF; CDR3 DNA: TGTGCCAGCAGCCCGGGCGGCCAGGGTCAGCCCCAGCATTTT
clone size: -; V gene: TRBV14; D gene: -; J gene: TRBJ1-1; CDR3 protein: CASSQNRRNTEAFF; CDR3 DNA: TGTGCCAGCAGCCAAAACAGGAGGAACACTGAAGCTTTCTTT
clone size: -; V gene: TRBV4-3; D gene: -; J gene: TRBJ1-1; CDR3 protein: CASSQDRETEAFF; CDR3 DNA: TGCGCCAGCAGCCAAGATAGGGAGACTGAAGCTTTCTTT
clone size: -; V gene: TRBV27; D gene: -; J gene: TRBJ2-6; CDR3 protein: CASSPPWGSGANVLTF; CDR3 DNA: TGTGCCAGCAGTCCACCATGGGGTTCTGGGGCCAACGTCCTGACTTTC
clone size: -; V gene: TRBV6-5; D gene: TRBD1; J gene: TRBJ2-2; CDR3 protein: CASGRTGTPGELFF; CDR3 DNA: TGTGCCAGCGGAAGGACAGGGACTCCCGGGGAGCTGTTTTTT
clone size: few; V gene: TRBV30; D gene: TRBD1; J gene: TRBJ2-1; CDR3 protein: CAWSGIRDRGFRHNEQFF; CDR3 DNA: TGTGCCTGGAGTGGTATTAGGGACAGGGGATTTCGGCATAATGAGCAGTTCTTC
clone size: -; V gene: TRBV5-5; D gene: TRBD1; J gene: TRBJ1-1; CDR3 protein: CASSRDRGPETEAFF; CDR3 DNA: TGTGCCAGCAGTCGGGACAGGGGGCCGGAAACTGAAGCTTTCTTT
clone size: once; V gene: TRBV30; D gene: -; J gene: TRBJ1-6; CDR3 protein: CAWTELGVNSPLHF; CDR3 DNA: TGTGCCTGGACCGAGCTAGGGGTTAATTCACCCCTCCACTTT
clone size: -; V gene: TRBV7-2; D gene: -; J gene: TRBJ2-5; CDR3 protein: CASSWDPGPEETQYF; CDR3 DNA: TGTGCCAGCAGCTGGGACCCGGGACCCGAAGAGACCCAGTACTTC
clone size: -; V gene: TRBV19; D gene: -; J gene: TRBJ1-4; CDR3 protein: CASSITADGGKLFF; CDR3 DNA: TGTGCCAGTAGTATAACCGCAGACGGGGGAAAACTGTTTTTT
clone size: -; V gene: TRBV4-2; D gene: -; J gene: TRBJ2-7; CDR3 protein: CASSQERWAEQYF; CDR3 DNA: TGTGCCAGCAGCCAAGAGAGGTGGGCCGAGCAGTACTTC
clone size: -; V gene: TRBV27; D gene: -; J gene: TRBJ2-1; CDR3 protein: CASSRSLAKGDNEQFF; CDR3 DNA: TGTGCCAGCAGTAGATCACTAGCGAAGGGGGACAATGAGCAGTTCTTC
clone size: -; V gene: TRBV7-9; D gene: -; J gene: TRBJ2-3; CDR3 protein: CASSRLRDTQYF; CDR3 DNA: TGTGCCAGCAGCCGACTGAGAGATACGCAGTATTTT
clone size: -; V gene: TRBV5-6; D gene: -; J gene: TRBJ2-7; CDR3 protein: CASSLNRLGEQYF; CDR3 DNA: TGTGCCAGCAGCTTGAACCGCCTGGGCGAGCAGTACTTC
clone size: few; V gene: TRBV7-2; D gene: -; J gene: TRBJ2-7; CDR3 protein: CASSQNSYEQYF; CDR3 DNA: TGTGCCAGCAGTCAAAACTCCTACGAGCAGTACTTC
clone size: once; V gene: TRBV19; D gene: TRBD2; J gene: TRBJ2-2; CDR3 protein: CASSIGAGGRGTGELFF; CDR3 DNA: TGTGCCAGTAGTATAGGAGCGGGAGGGCGTGGCACCGGGGAGCTGTTTTTT
clone size: -; V gene: TRBV6-5; D gene: TRBD1; J gene: TRBJ2-5; CDR3 protein: CASSYRTGGETQYF; CDR3 DNA: TGTGCCAGCAGTTATCGGACAGGGGGCGAGACCCAGTACTTC
clone size: -; V gene: TRBV4-1; D gene: -; J gene: TRBJ1-1; CDR3 protein: CASSQGQAPNTEAFF; CDR3 DNA: TGCGCCAGCAGCCAAGGACAGGCGCCGAACACTGAAGCTTTCTTT
clone size: -; V gene: TRBV7-2; D gene: -; J gene: TRBJ2-1; CDR3 protein: CASSFLGRFNEQFF; CDR3 DNA: TGTGCCAGCAGCTTTCTAGGTAGGTTCAATGAGCAGTTCTTC